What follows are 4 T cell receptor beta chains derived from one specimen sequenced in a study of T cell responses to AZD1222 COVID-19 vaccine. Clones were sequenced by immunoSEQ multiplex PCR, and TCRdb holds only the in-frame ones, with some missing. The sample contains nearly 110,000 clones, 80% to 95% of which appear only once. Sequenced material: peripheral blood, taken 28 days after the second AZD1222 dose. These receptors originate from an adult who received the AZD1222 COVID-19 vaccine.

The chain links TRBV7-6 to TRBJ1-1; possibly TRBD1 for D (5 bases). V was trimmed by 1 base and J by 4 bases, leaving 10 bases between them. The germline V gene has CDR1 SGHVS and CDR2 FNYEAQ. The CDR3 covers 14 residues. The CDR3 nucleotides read TGTGCCAGCAGCTTAGAAGGGGTAATCACTGAAGCTTTCTTT. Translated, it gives CASSLEGVITEAFF.

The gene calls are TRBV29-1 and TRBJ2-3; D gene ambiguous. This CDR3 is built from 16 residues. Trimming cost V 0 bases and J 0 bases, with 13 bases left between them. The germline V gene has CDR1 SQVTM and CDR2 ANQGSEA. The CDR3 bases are TGCAGCGTTGAAGAGGCGAAGGAGCTCAGCACAGATACGCAGTATTTT. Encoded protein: CSVEEAKELSTDTQYF.

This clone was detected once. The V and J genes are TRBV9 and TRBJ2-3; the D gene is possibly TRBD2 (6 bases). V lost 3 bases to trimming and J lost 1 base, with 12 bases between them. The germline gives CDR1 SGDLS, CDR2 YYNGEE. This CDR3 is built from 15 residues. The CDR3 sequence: CASSAGGWGTDTQYF. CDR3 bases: TGTGCCAGCAGCGCCGGGGGATGGGGCACAGATACGCAGTATTTT.

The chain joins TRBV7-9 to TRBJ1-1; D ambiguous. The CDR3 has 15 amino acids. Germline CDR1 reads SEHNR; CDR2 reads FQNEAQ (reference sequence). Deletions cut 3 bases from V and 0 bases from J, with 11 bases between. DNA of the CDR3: TGTGCCAGCAGCTTTACAGAGGTCATGAACACTGAAGCTTTCTTT. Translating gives CASSFTEVMNTEAFF.